This TCR beta chain was retrieved from a study of identical twins. General study findings and limits: Surplus twin overlap in beta out-of-frame sequences was less pronounced. Whereas memory repertoires showed no such difference, abundant cord blood beta clonotypes carried fewer insertions. Invariant MAIT and iNKT cells are populations that could partly confound zero-insertion analyses.

Concerning this clonotype: Its antigen is not known.

All donors were healthy, and all were Caucasian. Trimming removed 6 bases from V and 3 bases from J; junction bases left unmatched: 9. Germline CDR1 reads SGHRS; CDR2 reads YFSETQ. This CDR3 is built from 15 residues. MiXCR, run by TCRdb on the 5' RACE reads, gives a single entry per CDR3 protein. In the table there are a few hundred thousand distinct CDR3 sequences, 8.5% to 10% of which are singletons. The source of this sequence is a woman aged 50 to 65 in good health. The gene calls are TRBV5-1 and TRBJ2-4; 7 bases fit TRBD1. The sample consisted of naive T cells sorted from blood. CDR3 residues: CASNRTGAGKNIQYF. Here the CDR3 DNA reads TGCGCCAGCAACCGTACAGGGGCGGGCAAAAACATTCAGTACTTC.